This TCR beta chain was sequenced for a study of blood T cell repertoires in COVID-19. Overall study context: There were acute and convalescent COVID-19 samples, and they came from the United States, Italy and Spain. Sources were T cells, B-cell-depleted T cells, or PBMCs; the material itself was cDNA or gDNA.

Original processing methods: Reference gene primers were amplified, and this amplification served to estimate nucleated cell counts. TCRdb's copy holds only in-frame clones and misses some; the assay was immunoSEQ multiplex PCR. D and trimming come from the DNA, and the V and J calls and clone size come from that table. This repertoire shows about 190,000 clones, around 86% found once; its top ten account for about 7%. Per germline, CDR1 MNHEY and CDR2 SVGAGI. CDR3 length: 12 residues. V was trimmed by 8 bases and J by 0 bases, leaving 5 bases between them. The chain joins TRBV6-5 to TRBJ2-1; possibly TRBD2 for D (5 bases). Sequenced material: peripheral blood. The sequence came from a man aged 40-55 years with acute or convalescent COVID-19. The CDR3 here is CASGLSYNEQFF. CDR3 in DNA: TGTGCCAGCGGACTCTCCTACAATGAGCAGTTCTTC.